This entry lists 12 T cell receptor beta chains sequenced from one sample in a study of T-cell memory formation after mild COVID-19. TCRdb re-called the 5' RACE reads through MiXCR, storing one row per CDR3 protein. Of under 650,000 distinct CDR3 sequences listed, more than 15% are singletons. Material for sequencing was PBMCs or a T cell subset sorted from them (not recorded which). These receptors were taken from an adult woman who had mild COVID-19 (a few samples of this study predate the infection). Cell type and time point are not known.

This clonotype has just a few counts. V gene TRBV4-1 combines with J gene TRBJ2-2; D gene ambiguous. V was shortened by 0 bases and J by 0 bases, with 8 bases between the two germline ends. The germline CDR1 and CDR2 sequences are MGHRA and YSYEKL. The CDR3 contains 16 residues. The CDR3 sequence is CASSQDPTTNTGELFF. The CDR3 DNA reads TGCGCCAGCAGCCAAGATCCAACCACGAACACCGGGGAGCTGTTTTTT.

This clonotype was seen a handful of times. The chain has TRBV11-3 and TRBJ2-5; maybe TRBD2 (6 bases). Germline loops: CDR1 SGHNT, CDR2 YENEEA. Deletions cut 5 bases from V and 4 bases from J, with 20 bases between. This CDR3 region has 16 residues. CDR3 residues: CASSLGPRGTAETQYF. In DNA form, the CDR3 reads TGTGCCAGCAGCCTAGGTCCCCGGGGGACCGCAGAGACCCAGTACTTC.

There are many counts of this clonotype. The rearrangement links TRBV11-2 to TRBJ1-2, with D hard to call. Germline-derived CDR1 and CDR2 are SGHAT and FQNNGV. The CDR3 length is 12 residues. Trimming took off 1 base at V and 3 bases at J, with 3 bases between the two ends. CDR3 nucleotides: TGTGCCAGCAGCTTAGGCGACTATGGCTACACCTTC. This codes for CASSLGDYGYTF.

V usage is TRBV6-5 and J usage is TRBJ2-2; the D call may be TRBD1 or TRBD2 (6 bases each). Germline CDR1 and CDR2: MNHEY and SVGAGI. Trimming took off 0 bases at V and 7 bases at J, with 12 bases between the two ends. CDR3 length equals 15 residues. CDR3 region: CASSYSVGGVGELFF. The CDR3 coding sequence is TGTGCCAGCAGTTACTCGGTGGGGGGCGTCGGGGAGCTGTTTTTT.

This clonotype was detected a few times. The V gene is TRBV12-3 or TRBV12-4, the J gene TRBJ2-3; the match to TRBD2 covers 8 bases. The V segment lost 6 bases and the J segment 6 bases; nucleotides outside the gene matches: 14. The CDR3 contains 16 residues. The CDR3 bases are TGTGCCAGCAGGCCCGAGCTCGCGGGAGGTTGGGATACGCAGTATTTT. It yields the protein CASRPELAGGWDTQYF.

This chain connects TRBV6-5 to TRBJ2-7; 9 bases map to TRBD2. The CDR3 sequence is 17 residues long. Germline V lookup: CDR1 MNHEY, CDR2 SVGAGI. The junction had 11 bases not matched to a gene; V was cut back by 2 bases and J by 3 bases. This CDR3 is CASSYVGLAGTYYEQYF. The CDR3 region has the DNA TGTGCCAGCAGTTACGTTGGCCTAGCGGGAACATACTACGAGCAGTACTTC.

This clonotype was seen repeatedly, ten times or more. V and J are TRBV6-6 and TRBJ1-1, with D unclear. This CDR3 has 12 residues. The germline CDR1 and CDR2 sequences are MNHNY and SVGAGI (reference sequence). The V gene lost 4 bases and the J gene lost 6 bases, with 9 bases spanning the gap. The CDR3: CASSSGVAEAFF. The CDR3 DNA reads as TGTGCCAGCAGTTCCGGGGTCGCTGAAGCTTTCTTT.

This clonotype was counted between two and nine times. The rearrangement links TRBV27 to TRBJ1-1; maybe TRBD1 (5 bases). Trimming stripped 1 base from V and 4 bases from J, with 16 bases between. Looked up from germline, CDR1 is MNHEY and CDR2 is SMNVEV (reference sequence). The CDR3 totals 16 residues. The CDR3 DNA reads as TGTGCCAGCAGTTTATTGGGGGGTCAGGATTTCACTGAAGCTTTCTTT. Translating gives CASSLLGGQDFTEAFF.

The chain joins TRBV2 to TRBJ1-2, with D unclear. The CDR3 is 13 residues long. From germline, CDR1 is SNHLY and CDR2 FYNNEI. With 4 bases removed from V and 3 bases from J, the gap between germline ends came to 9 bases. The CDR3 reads CASSGGSDYGYTF. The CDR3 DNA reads TGTGCCAGCAGTGGGGGATCGGACTATGGCTACACCTTC.

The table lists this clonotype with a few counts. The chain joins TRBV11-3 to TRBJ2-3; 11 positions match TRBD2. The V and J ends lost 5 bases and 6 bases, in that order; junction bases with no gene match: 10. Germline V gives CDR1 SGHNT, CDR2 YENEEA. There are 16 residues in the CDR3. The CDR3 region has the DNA TGTGCCAGCAGCCTTTTAGCGGGAGGGAGCCTGGATACGCAGTATTTT. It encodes CASSLLAGGSLDTQYF.

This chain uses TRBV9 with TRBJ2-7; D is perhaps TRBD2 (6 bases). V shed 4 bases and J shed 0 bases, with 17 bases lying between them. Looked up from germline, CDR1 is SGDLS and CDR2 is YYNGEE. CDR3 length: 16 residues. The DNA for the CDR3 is TGTGCCAGCAGCCCCGGCGGAGGGCCTTCCTCCTACGAGCAGTACTTC. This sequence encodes CASSPGGGPSSYEQYF.

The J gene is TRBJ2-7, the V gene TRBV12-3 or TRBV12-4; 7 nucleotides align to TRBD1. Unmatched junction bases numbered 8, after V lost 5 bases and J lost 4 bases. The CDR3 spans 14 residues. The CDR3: CASSDTGAVYEQYF. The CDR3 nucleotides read TGTGCCAGCAGTGACACAGGGGCCGTGTACGAGCAGTACTTC.